This TCR beta chain was recovered during a study of healthy donors' naive CD4 and CD8 T cells. The study's findings and limits: Bulk sequencing left alpha and beta chains unpaired. CDR3 charge plus V and J genes appeared to account for 10% to 15% of CD4/CD8 variance. A reported CD4+/CD8+ bias affected most V and J genes in naive cells.

There are a few counts of this clonotype. The antigen remains unidentified. TCR libraries were built from approximately 520 ng of total RNA by linear amplification. TCRdb reanalysed the reads using MiXCR and keeps one entry per CDR3 protein. Of roughly 200,000 distinct CDR3 sequences in the sample, around 80% were seen once. Trimming cost V 7 bases and J 3 bases, with 14 bases left between them. The CDR3 spans 14 residues. The chain links TRBV12-3 or TRBV12-4 to TRBJ2-3; D possibly corresponds to TRBD2 (6 bases). Specimen: naive CD4+ and CD8+ T cells sorted from blood, pooled from several donors. The TCR comes from a pool of human donors in good health; the sample pools cells from several healthy donors. The DNA of the CDR3 is TGTGCCAGCACCATCGGGGCGGGAACAGATACGCAGTATTTT. Translated, it gives CASTIGAGTDTQYF.